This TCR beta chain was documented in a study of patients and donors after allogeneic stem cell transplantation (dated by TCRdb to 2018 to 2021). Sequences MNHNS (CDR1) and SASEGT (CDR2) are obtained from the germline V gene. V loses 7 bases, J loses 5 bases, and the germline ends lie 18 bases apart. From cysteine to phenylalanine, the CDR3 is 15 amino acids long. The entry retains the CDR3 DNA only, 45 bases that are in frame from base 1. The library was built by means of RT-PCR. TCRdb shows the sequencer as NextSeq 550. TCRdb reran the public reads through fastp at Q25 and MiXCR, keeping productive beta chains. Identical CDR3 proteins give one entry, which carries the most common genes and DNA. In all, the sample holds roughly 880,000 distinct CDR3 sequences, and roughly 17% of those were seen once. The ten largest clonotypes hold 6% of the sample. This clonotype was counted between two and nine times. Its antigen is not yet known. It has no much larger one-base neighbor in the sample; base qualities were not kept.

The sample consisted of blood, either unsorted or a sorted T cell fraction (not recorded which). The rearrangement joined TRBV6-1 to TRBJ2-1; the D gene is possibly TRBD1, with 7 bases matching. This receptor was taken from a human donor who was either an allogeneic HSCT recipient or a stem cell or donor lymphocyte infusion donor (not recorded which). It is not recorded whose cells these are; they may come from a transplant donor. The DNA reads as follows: TGTGCCAGCACCTCAGGGGGGACACCCGACAATGAGCAGTTCTTC. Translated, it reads CASTSGGTPDNEQFF.